This T cell receptor beta chain emerged from a study of T cells in Graves' hyperthyroidism and ophthalmopathy. The J segment lost 2 bases and the V segment lost 7 bases, leaving 4 bases of the junction unmatched. The CDR3 consists of 12 residues. Germline CDR1 and CDR2: SQVTM and ANQGSEA. RNA transcripts yielded amplified TCR beta CDR3 regions. First-round RT-PCR of the TCR CDR3 relied on the HTBI primer set. MiXCR, applied by TCRdb to the multiplex PCR reads, yields one record per CDR3 protein. The sample consists of roughly 250,000 distinct CDR3 sequences, roughly 20% of them appearing once. Material: blood. This clonotype was obtained from a man aged 30 to 39 with Graves' ophthalmopathy. The V gene is TRBV29-1, the J gene TRBJ2-7; TRBD1 agrees at 8 bases. The CDR3 DNA reads TGCAGCGGCTGGACAGGGACCTACGAGCAGTACTTC. As protein: CSGWTGTYEQYF.